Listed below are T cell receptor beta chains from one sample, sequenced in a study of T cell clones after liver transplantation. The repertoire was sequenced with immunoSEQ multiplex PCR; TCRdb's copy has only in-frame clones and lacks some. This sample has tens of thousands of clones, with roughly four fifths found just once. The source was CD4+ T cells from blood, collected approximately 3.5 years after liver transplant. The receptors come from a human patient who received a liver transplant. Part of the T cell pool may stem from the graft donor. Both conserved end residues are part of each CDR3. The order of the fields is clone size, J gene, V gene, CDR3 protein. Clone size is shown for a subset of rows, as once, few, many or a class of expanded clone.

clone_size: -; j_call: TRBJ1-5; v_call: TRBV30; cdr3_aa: CAWSGQGRNQPQHF
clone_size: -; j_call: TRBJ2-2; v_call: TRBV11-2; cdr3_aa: CASSLVFGAGTGELFF
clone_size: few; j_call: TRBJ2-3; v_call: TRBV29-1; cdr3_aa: CSVEVAGGDTQYF
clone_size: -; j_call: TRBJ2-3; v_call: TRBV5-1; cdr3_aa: CASSPRWGSGRAESTDTQYF
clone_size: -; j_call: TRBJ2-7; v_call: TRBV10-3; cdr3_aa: CAIRQTESYEQYF
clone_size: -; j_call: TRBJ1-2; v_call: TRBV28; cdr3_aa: CATRGGGQGRNYGYTF
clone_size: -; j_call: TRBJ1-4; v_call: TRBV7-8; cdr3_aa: CASSLVGATNEKLFF
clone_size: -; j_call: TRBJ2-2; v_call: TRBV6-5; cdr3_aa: CASSWQRNTGELFF
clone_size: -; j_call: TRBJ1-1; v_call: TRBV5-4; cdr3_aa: CASSIGLINTEAFF
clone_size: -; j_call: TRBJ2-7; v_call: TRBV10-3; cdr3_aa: CAISRGNYEQYF
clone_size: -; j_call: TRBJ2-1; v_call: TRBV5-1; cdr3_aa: CASSPGTPHNEQFF
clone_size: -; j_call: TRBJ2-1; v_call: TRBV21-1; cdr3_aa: CASSALLAGGVF
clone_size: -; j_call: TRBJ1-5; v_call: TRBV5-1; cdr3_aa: CASSEEAGGNQPQHF
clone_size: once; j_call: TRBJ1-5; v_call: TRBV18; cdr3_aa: CASSRAGGFNQPQHF
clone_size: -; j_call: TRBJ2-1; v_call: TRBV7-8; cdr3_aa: CASSPSRGGLYNEQFF
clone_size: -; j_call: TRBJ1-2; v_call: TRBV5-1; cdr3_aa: CASSLGIDRDYGYTF
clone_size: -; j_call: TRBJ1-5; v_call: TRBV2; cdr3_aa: CASSPGTGNQPQHF
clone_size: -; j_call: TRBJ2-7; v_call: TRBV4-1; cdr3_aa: CASSQEAGLGAEQYF
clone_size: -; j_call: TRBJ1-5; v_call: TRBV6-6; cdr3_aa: CASSYLDGGNQPQHF
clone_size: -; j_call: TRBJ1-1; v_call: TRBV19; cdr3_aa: CASSTGQGVTNTEAFF
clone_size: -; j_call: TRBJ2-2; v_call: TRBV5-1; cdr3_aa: CASSSTYLAGNTGELFF
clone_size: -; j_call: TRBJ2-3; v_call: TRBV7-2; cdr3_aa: CASSSTGRRALSTDTQYF
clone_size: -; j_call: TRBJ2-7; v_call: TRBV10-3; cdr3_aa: CAISESGQGLDEQYF
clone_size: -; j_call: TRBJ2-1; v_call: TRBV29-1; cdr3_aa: CSVSGQLNEQFF
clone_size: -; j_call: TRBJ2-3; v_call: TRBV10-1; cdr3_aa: CASSDGSSSDTQYF
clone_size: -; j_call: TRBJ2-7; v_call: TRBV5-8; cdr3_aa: CASSWGLNYEQYF
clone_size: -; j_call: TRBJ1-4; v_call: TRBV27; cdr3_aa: CAGRWATNEKLFF
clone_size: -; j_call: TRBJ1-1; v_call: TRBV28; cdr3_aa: CASSFEAGQGANEAFF
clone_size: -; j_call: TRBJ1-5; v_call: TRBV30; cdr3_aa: CAWSPRGGGVGQPQHF
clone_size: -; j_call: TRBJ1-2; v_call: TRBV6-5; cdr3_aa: CASKLRTQGRGYTF
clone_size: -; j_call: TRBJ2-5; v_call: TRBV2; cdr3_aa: CASSGLGETQYF
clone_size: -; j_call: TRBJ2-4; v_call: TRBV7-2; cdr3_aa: CASSLRPQNIQYF
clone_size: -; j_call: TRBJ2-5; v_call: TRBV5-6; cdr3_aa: CASSLRETQYF
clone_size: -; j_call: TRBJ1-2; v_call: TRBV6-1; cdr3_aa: CASSEWPGQRNYGYTF
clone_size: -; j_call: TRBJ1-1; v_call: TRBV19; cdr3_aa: CASSYPGSTEAFF
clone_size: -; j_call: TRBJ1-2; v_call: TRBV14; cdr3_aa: CASSQGHTYGYTF
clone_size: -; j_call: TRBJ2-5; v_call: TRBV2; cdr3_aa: CATGARQETQYF
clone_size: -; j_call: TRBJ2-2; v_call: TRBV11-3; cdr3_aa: CASSLGRGVTGELFF
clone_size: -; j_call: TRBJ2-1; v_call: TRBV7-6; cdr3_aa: CASSLPGLAGALSYNEQFF
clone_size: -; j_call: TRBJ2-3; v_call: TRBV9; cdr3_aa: CASSVSTSGTSGRTDTQYF
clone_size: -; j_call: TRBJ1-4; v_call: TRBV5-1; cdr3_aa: CASSPGPTGANEKLFF
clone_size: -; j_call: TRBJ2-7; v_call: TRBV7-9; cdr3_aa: CASSWDRDQAYEQYF
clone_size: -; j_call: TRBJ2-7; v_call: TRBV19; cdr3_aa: CASSPNRDHEQYF
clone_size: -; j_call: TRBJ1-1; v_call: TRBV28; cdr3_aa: CASSSPAGGNTEAFF
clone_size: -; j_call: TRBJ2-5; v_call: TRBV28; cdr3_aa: CASGGTETQYF
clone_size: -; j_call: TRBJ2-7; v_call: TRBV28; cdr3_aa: CASNPGTGEAEQYF
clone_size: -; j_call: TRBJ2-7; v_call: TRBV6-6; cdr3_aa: CASGDRVNEQYF
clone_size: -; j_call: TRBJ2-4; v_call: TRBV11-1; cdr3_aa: CASSLLRQGERQYF
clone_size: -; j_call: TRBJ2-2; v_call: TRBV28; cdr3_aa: CASVDGRAFPGELFF
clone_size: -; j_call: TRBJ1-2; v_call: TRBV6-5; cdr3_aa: CASSYYPGQPDGYTF
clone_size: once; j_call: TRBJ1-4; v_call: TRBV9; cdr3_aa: CASSGLGAEATNEKLFF
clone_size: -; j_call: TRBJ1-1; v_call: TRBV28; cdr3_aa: CASSGLRGGVEPKWAFF
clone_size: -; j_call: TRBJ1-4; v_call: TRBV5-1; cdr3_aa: CASSKGDRTNEKLFF
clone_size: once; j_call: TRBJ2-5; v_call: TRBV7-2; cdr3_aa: CASRGWETQYF
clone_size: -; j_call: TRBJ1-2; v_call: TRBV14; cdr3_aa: CASSQEKGLPHGYTF
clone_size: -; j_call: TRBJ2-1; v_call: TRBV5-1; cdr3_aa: CASSLDRAGGEQFF
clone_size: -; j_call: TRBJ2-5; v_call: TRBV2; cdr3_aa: CASSDWTSGETQYF
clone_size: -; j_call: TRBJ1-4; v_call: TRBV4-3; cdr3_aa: CASSQDAGLNEKLFF
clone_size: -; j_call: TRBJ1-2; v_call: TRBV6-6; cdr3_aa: CASSVQGSYGYTF
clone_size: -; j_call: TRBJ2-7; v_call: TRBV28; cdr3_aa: CASRGDQIYEQYF